This T cell receptor (beta chain) is drawn from a study of cytomegalovirus exposure and HLA in healthy donors. Study summary: From 190 million or so T cells, an earlier analysis saw roughly 110 million unique TCR beta sequences. Study-wide findings and caveats: Presence/absence analyses treated sequencing depth as roughly uniform across donors. The Asian-associated ancestry cluster reportedly had fewer N-insertions than the roughly 700-donor mean in a later analysis.

This PCR relied on a set of 60 Vbeta primers and 13 Jbeta primers. Produced via immunoSEQ multiplex PCR; TCRdb's table is partial and in-frame only. Altogether 100,000 or so clones are present, 76% being singletons, with the ten largest covering just under 4%. The CDR3 is 13 residues long. In germline, CDR1 is SEHNR, CDR2 FQNEAQ (reference sequence). Trimming removed 11 bases at V and 5 bases at J, with 18 bases between. Details on this clone: What it recognizes is unknown.

The sequencing input was PBMCs. The rearrangement joins TRBV7-9 to TRBJ2-5, with D possibly being TRBD2 (5 bases). This TCR was sampled from a woman aged 45-65 years in good health and CMV-seropositive. This CDR3 is CACNTGLLETQYF. The CDR3 DNA reads as TGTGCCTGCAATACCGGACTTCTGGAGACCCAGTACTTC.